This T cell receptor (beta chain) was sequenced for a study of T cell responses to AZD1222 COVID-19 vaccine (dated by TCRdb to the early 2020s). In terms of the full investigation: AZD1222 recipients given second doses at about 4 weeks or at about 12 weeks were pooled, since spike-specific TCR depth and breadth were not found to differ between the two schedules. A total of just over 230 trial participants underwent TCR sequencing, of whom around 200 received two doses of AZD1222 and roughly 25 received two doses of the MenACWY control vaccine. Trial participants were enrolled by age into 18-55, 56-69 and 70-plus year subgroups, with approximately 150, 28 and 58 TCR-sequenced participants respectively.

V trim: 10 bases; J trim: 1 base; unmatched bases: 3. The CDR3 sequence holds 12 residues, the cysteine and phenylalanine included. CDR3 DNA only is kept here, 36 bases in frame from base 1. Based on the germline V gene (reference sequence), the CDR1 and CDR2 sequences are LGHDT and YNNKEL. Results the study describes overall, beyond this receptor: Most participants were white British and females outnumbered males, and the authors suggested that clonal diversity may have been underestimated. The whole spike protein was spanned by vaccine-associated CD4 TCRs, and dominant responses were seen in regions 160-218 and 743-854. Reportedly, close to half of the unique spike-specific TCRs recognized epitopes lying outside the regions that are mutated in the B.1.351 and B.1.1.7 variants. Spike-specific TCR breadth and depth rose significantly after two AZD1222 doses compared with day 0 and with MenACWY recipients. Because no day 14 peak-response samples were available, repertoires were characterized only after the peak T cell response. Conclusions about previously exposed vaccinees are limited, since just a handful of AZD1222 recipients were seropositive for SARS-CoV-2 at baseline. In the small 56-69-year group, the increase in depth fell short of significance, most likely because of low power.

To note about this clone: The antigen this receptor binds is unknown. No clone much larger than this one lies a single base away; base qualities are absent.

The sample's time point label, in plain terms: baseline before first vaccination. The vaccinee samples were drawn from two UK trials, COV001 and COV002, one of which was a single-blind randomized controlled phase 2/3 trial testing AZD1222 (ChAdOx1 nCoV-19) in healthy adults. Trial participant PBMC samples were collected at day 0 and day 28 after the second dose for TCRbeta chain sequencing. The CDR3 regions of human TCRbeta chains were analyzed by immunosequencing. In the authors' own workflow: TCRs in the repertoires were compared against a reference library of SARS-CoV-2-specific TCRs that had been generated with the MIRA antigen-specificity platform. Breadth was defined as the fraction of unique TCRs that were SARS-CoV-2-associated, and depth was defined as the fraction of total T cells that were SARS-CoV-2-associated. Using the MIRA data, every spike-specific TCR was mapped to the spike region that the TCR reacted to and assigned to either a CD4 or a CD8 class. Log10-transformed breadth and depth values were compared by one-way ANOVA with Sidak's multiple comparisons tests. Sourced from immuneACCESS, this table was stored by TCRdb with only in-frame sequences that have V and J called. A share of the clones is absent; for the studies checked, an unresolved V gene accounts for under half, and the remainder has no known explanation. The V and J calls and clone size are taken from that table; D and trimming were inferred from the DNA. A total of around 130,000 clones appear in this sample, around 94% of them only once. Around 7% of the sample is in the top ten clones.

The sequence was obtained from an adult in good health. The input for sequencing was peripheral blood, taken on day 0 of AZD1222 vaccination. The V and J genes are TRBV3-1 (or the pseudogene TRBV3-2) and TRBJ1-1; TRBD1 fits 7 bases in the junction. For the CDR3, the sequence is CATRDRNTEAFF. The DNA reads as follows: TGTGCCACCAGGGACAGGAACACTGAAGCTTTCTTT.